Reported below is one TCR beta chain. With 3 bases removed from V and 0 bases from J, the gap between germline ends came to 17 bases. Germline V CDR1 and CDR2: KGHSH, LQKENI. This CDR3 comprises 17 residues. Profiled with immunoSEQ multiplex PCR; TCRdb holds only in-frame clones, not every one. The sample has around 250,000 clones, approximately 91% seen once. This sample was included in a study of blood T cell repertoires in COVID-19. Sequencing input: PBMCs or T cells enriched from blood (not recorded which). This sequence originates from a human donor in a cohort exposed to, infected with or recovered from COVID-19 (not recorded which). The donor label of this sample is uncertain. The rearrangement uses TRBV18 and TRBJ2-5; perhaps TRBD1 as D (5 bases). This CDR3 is CASSPSLSRQYQETQYF. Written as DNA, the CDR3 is TGTGCCAGCTCACCGTCCTTGTCTCGACAGTACCAAGAGACCCAGTACTTC.